The 26 T cell receptor beta chains below all came from one sample that was sequenced in a study of post-analysis software for immune sequencing data. Carried by the TCR beta cDNA libraries were unique molecular identifiers. TCRdb analysed the PCR reads with MiXCR anew, one entry per CDR3 protein. The sample carries 820,000 or so distinct CDR3 sequences, around 50% recorded once. These TCRs' antigens remain unknown. Study-wide points: Controls showed lower frequencies than patients for five TRBV segments, and TRBV5-6, TRBV5-1 and TRBV20-1 were among these.

The sequencing input was blood. The origin of the receptors is a girl aged 10 to 17 with multiple sclerosis.

This sequence joins TRBV10-3 and TRBJ2-1, with D possibly TRBD2 on 6 matching bases. V shed 7 bases and J shed 9 bases, with 19 bases lying between them. The germline CDR1 and CDR2 sequences are ENHRY and SYGVKD. This CDR3 spans 14 amino acids. CDR3 DNA sequence: TGTGCCATCACCGAAGGACTGGGAGGAGGTGAGCAGTTCTTC. Amino acid sequence: CAITEGLGGGEQFF.

This sequence joins TRBV29-1 and TRBJ2-1, with TRBD2 matching 7 bases. The V and J ends lost 3 bases and 4 bases, in that order; junction bases with no gene match: 18. In germline, CDR1 is SQVTM, CDR2 ANQGSEA. There are 18 residues in the CDR3. CDR3 DNA: TGCAGCGTTGATCTGGCGGGGGAGGATTTACGACCATACAATGAGCAGTTCTTC. Protein: CSVDLAGEDLRPYNEQFF.

This clonotype turned up a few times. The CDR3 coding sequence is TGTGCCAGCAGCTACCGCAGCTACGAGCAGTACTTC. Protein: CASSYRSYEQYF. The chain joins TRBV7-9 to TRBJ2-7; D call uncertain. Germline CDR1 reads SEHNR; CDR2 reads FQNEAQ (reference sequence). This CDR3 is 12 amino acids long. The V and J ends lost 4 bases and 3 bases respectively, with 7 bases between them. Full variable domain (rest looked up from reference TRBV7-9 and TRBJ2-7): DTGVSQNPRHKITKRGQNVTFRCDPISEHNRLYWYRQTLGQGPEFLTYFQNEAQLEKSRLLSDRFSAERPKGSFSTLEIQRTEQGDSAMYLCASSYRSYEQYFGPGTRLTVT.

This clonotype was detected only once. This chain joins TRBV6-1 and TRBJ2-1, with TRBD2 matching over 9 bases. There are 15 residues in the CDR3. Trimming took 6 bases from V and 7 from J; bases not matched to a gene: 10. Germline V gives CDR1 MNHNS, CDR2 SASEGT. This CDR3 reads CASSADAGLANEQFF. CDR3 nucleotide sequence: TGTGCCAGCAGCGCGGACGCGGGACTAGCAAATGAGCAGTTCTTC.

The V and J genes are TRBV7-9 and TRBJ2-1; D gene unclear. The CDR3 spans 14 residues. Germline-derived CDR1 and CDR2 are SEHNR and FQNEAQ (reference sequence). V was cut by 1 base and J by 5 bases, with 9 bases left in between. CDR3 DNA: TGTGCCAGCAGCTTAGGGCAGACCAACAATGAGCAGTTCTTC. This translates into CASSLGQTNNEQFF.

Points on this clonotype: At one boundary the junction diverges from the germline segment, which might be a read error. This chain links TRBV7-6 with TRBJ2-5; D is ambiguous. Germline V CDR1 and CDR2: SGHVS, FNYEAQ. The CDR3 length is 13 residues. The CDR3 spells CASSLVSQGTQYF. CDR3 sequence (DNA): TGTGCCAGCAGCTTAGTCTCCCAAGGGACCCAGTACTTC.

The V gene is TRBV29-1, the J gene TRBJ2-2; 7 bases are a match to TRBD2. J gave up 0 bases and V 4 bases, and 5 bases lay outside the gene matches. This CDR3 region has 15 residues. CDR1 SQVTM and CDR2 ANQGSEA come from the germline V gene. CDR3 nucleotides: TGCAGCGTTGTAGCTAGCGGCACGAACACCGGGGAGCTGTTTTTT. This gives the protein CSVVASGTNTGELFF.

This clonotype was counted between two and nine times. This rearrangement joins TRBV6-5 to TRBJ2-5, with D uncertain. Germline CDR1 and CDR2: MNHEY and SVGAGI. The V end lost 2 bases, the J end lost 5 bases, and 9 bases lay between the germline ends. The CDR3 loop spans 13 amino acids. The DNA for the CDR3 is TGTGCCAGCAGTTACCAATTAGGGGAGACCCAGTACTTC. It translates to CASSYQLGETQYF.

This clonotype was counted a single time. This chain uses TRBV5-1 with TRBJ2-7; 7 bases are a match to TRBD1. The V segment lost 0 bases and the J segment 3 bases; nucleotides outside the gene matches: 3. Germline assignment: CDR1 SGHRS and CDR2 YFSETQ. This CDR3 comprises 14 residues. The CDR3 region has the DNA TGCGCCAGCAGCTTGGACAGGGGTTACTACGAGCAGTACTTC. This sequence encodes CASSLDRGYYEQYF.

This clonotype occurred a few times. V usage is TRBV7-9 and J usage is TRBJ2-7, with a tentative D call TRBD2 (5 bases). Germline-derived CDR1 and CDR2 are SEHNR and FQNEAQ (reference sequence). The CDR3 length is 17 residues. V was pared by 7 bases and J by 3 bases, with 25 bases between. CDR3 region: CASNFPPDRESDYEQYF. In nucleotides, the CDR3 is TGTGCCAGCAACTTCCCTCCAGACCGGGAATCTGACTACGAGCAGTACTTC.

Worth noting for this clonotype: Without the conserved terminal phenylalanine or tryptophan, this CDR3 likely stems from a read error. The chain is built from TRBV10-3 and TRBJ1-2; TRBD1 aligns across 8 bases. With 9 bases clipped from V and 3 bases from J, the junction kept 6 bases outside the gene matches. This CDR3 has 13 residues. Germline loops: CDR1 ENHRY, CDR2 SYGVKD. The CDR3 region has the DNA TGTGCCATTGTCAGGGGGCGCGACTATGGCTACACCATC. It translates to CAIVRGRDYGYTI.

The V gene is TRBV5-1, the J gene TRBJ1-4; D is ambiguous. CDR3 size: 15 residues. CDR1 and CDR2 (germline): SGHRS, YFSETQ. Trimming removed 0 bases at V and 6 bases at J, with 12 bases between. The CDR3 spells CASSLDGQADEKLFF. CDR3 nucleotide sequence: TGCGCCAGCAGCTTGGATGGTCAGGCCGATGAAAAACTGTTTTTT. The whole variable domain, filled in from reference TRBV5-1 and TRBJ1-4, reads KAGVTQTPRYLIKTRGQQVTLSCSPISGHRSVSWYQQTPGQGLQFLFEYFSETQRNKGNFPGRFSGRQFSNSRSEMNVSTLELGDSALYLCASSLDGQADEKLFFGSGTQLSVL.

V usage is TRBV5-5 and J usage is TRBJ2-3; D is ambiguous. The V end lost 0 bases, the J end lost 2 bases, and 13 bases lay between the germline ends. There are 16 residues in the CDR3. Germline V gene sequence: CDR1 SGHKS, CDR2 YYEKEE (reference sequence). CDR3 DNA: TGTGCCAGCAGCTTGGCATCTACAGCAATCACAGATACGCAGTATTTT. It encodes CASSLASTAITDTQYF. The full variable domain, rest sourced from reference TRBV5-5 and TRBJ2-3, is DAGVTQSPTHLIKTRGQQVTLRCSPISGHKSVSWYQQVLGQGPQFIFQYYEKEERGRGNFPDRFSARQFPNYSSELNVNALLLGDSALYLCASSLASTAITDTQYFGPGTRLTVL.

The rearrangement links TRBV5-6 to TRBJ1-2; D is possibly TRBD1 (5 bases). CDR3 size: 15 residues. From germline, CDR1 is SGHDT and CDR2 YYEEEE. V lost 0 bases, J lost 4 bases, and 13 bases lay in between. The CDR3 DNA follows: TGTGCCAGCAGCTTGGTGGCAGGGAAGGCCTATGGCTACACCTTC. As protein: CASSLVAGKAYGYTF.

V gene TRBV5-8 combines with J gene TRBJ2-7, with TRBD1 matching 7 bases. Trimming at V came to 0 bases and at J to 3 bases, leaving 3 bases not matched to a gene. The CDR3 runs to 14 residues. Per the germline V gene, CDR1 is SGHTS and CDR2 is YDEGEE. CDR3 in DNA: TGTGCCAGCAGCTTGGTACAGGGGTACTACGAGCAGTACTTC. It yields the protein CASSLVQGYYEQYF. The full variable domain, completed using reference TRBV5-8 and TRBJ2-7, is EAGVTQSPTHLIKTRGQQATLRCSPISGHTSVYWYQQALGLGLQFLLWYDEGEERNRGNFPPRFSGRQFPNYSSELNVNALELEDSALYLCASSLVQGYYEQYFGPGTRLTVT.

V is TRBV7-9 and J is TRBJ1-1, with 10 bases matching TRBD1. The CDR3 consists of 15 residues. With V trimmed by 5 bases and J by 7 bases, 10 bases remained unmatched. Germline CDR1 SEHNR, CDR2 FQNEAQ (reference sequence). CDR3 amino acids: CASSLPSGTGVEAFF. DNA of the CDR3: TGTGCCAGCAGCCTACCATCCGGGACAGGGGTTGAAGCTTTCTTT.

The rearrangement joins TRBV12-3 or TRBV12-4 to TRBJ1-2; no definite D call. The CDR3 covers 13 residues. V lost 5 bases and J 6 bases, leaving 13 bases between the germline ends. The CDR3 DNA reads as TGTGCCAGCAGTCCCCCCATTGAGAATGGCTACACCTTC. It yields the protein CASSPPIENGYTF.

V is TRBV6-5 and J is TRBJ2-4, with D perhaps assigned TRBD1 or TRBD2 (5 bases each). The germline V and J ends were trimmed by 3 bases and 0 bases, with 21 bases remaining between them. CDR1 and CDR2 from the germline V gene are MNHEY and SVGAGI. The CDR3 runs 19 residues. The CDR3 bases are TGTGCCAGCAGTTATAGCCCGAGGGACCTGTTGATAGCCAAAAACATTCAGTACTTC. Protein: CASSYSPRDLLIAKNIQYF.

The chain joins TRBV6-5 to TRBJ2-5; D is unclear. Germline loops: CDR1 MNHEY, CDR2 SVGAGI. The CDR3 covers 14 residues. With 1 base removed from V and 2 bases from J, the gap between germline ends came to 8 bases. In DNA form, the CDR3 reads TGTGCCAGCAGTTACTGGCAGGATCAAGAGACCCAGTACTTC. Protein: CASSYWQDQETQYF.

In this sample, this clonotype turned up a few times. This chain uses TRBV20-1 with TRBJ2-3; weak D call: TRBD1 (5 bases). Germline V CDR1 and CDR2: DFQATT, SNEGSKA (reference sequence). Trimming pared 5 bases from V and 2 bases from J, leaving 17 bases between. This CDR3 has 15 amino acids. CDR3 nucleotides: TGCAGTGCTGGGTGGGGCGAGTCTTTCACAGATACGCAGTATTTT. This encodes CSAGWGESFTDTQYF.

Worth noting for this clonotype: At one of its ends the junction is not consistent with the germline gene, which may arise from a read error. The chain links TRBV20-1 to TRBJ2-7; the D is unclear. The germline V gene encodes CDR1 DFQATT and CDR2 SNEGSKA (reference sequence). This CDR3 has 13 residues. CDR3: CSARDGFSYEQYF. The DNA for the CDR3 is TGCAGTGCCAGAGATGGCTTCTCCTACGAGCAGTACTTC.

The chain carries TRBV5-1 and TRBJ1-2, with D perhaps TRBD1 (5 bases). Germline CDR1 and CDR2: SGHRS and YFSETQ. V was trimmed by 4 bases and J by 1 base, leaving 11 bases between them. The length of the CDR3 is 14 residues. CDR3 sequence reads: CASSLGRLNYGYTF. The CDR3 bases are TGCGCCAGCAGCCTGGGACGCCTTAACTATGGCTACACCTTC.

This CDR3 is CASSLVAGASSYNEQFF. In DNA form, the CDR3 reads TGTGCCAGCAGCTTAGTCGCAGGCGCGAGCTCCTACAATGAGCAGTTCTTC. The chain is built from TRBV7-8 and TRBJ2-1; D is undetermined. Trimming cost V 1 base and J 0 bases, with 13 bases left between them. The CDR3 contains 17 residues. Germline CDR1 and CDR2: SGHVS and FQNEAQ.

This clonotype was found a few times. The chain joins TRBV2 to TRBJ2-1; TRBD2 is a possible D gene (6 bases). The DNA end is more similar to TRBJ2-7, so the J call may be wrong. The CDR3 sequence is 14 residues long. The germline V gene encodes CDR1 SNHLY and CDR2 FYNNEI. The CDR3 sequence: CASSNPLAGYEQYF. For the CDR3, the DNA is TGTGCCAGCAGCAACCCACTAGCAGGGTACGAGCAGTACTTC.

In this sample, this clonotype turned up a few times. The V call is TRBV29-1, the J call TRBJ2-1, with 11 bases matching TRBD2. From germline, CDR1 is SQVTM and CDR2 ANQGSEA. This CDR3 is 15 amino acids long. V was clipped by 1 base and J by 1 base; unmatched bases: 0. CDR3 sequence reads: CSVEGTSGSYNEQFF. Here the CDR3 DNA reads TGCAGCGTTGAAGGGACTAGCGGGTCCTACAATGAGCAGTTCTTC.

The J gene is TRBJ2-5, the V gene TRBV6-5; 7 bases map to TRBD2. Trimming removed 6 bases from V and 2 bases from J; junction bases left unmatched: 6. The germline gives CDR1 MNHEY, CDR2 SVGAGI. The CDR3 sequence is 14 residues long. CDR3 in amino acids: CASSNGRRQETQYF. DNA for the CDR3: TGTGCCAGCAGCAACGGGAGGAGACAAGAGACCCAGTACTTC.